This TCR beta chain appears in the sequencing data of a study of blood T cell repertoires in COVID-19. Turning to the study itself: Collection of acute and convalescent COVID-19 samples took place in the United States, Italy and Spain. T cells, B-cell-depleted T cells, or PBMCs supplied cDNA or gDNA.

J gave up 6 bases and V 2 bases, and 2 bases lay outside the gene matches. The V gene's germline CDR1 is SGDLS and CDR2 YYNGEE. This CDR3 region has 14 residues. Authors' analysis steps: The authors estimated nucleated cell counts from reference gene primer amplification. TCRdb's table, derived via immunoSEQ multiplex PCR, lists solely in-frame clones and lacks some. V, J and clone size derive from that table, while D and trimming were established from the DNA sequence. The profile shows 150,000 to 200,000 clones, under 85% of them singletons. The chain is built from TRBV9 and TRBJ2-7, with TRBD2 matching over 13 bases. The specimen was peripheral blood. The sequence was collected from a man between 60 and 70 years old with active or convalescent COVID-19. The CDR3 region is CASSVRTSGGEQYF. DNA of the CDR3: TGTGCCAGCAGCGTGCGGACTAGCGGGGGCGAGCAGTACTTC.